A selection of T cell receptor beta chains follows, all from one sample in a study of radiotherapy plus CTLA-4 blockade in lung cancer. TCRdb's copy holds only in-frame clones and misses some; the assay was immunoSEQ multiplex PCR. The sample lists about 51,000 clones, approximately 80% occurring once. Here the sequenced sample was peripheral blood, taken from a patient treated with radiotherapy plus ipilimumab. All receptors derive from a human donor with non-small cell lung cancer whose response to radiotherapy plus ipilimumab could not be evaluated. Each CDR3 is given with its conserved first and last residue. D genes are given only for firm matches. Expanded clones are given a class, and other clones once, few, many or no size at all.

CDR3aa	CDR3nt	v_gene	j_gene	abundance	d_gene
CASSPRGGTGSEKLFF	TGTGCCAGCAGCCCCCGAGGCGGGACAGGGTCGGAAAAACTGTTTTTT	TRBV5-4	TRBJ1-4	NA	TRBD1
CASSTGIYEQYF	TGTGCCAGTTCGACAGGGATCTACGAGCAGTACTTC	TRBV25-1	TRBJ2-7	NA	TRBD1
CASRGWRAAKNIQYF	TGTGCCAGCAGAGGCTGGCGGGCGGCCAAAAACATTCAGTACTTC	TRBV2	TRBJ2-4	NA	NA
CASRVYSGNTEAFF	TGTGCCAGCAGGGTATATTCAGGGAACACTGAAGCTTTCTTT	TRBV6-1	TRBJ1-1	few	NA
CASSVVSGNTEAFF	TGTGCCAGCAGCGTAGTTTCAGGGAACACTGAAGCTTTCTTT	TRBV9	TRBJ1-1	NA	NA
CASRKTGGVTNEKLFF	TGTGCCAGCAGAAAGACAGGGGGCGTAACTAATGAAAAACTGTTTTTT	TRBV2	TRBJ1-4	NA	TRBD1
CASSNTATDTQYF	TGTGCCAGCAGTAACACAGCCACAGATACGCAGTATTTT	TRBV5-8	TRBJ2-3	NA	NA
CSVGRGTEAFF	TGCAGCGTTGGGAGGGGTACTGAAGCTTTCTTT	TRBV29-1	TRBJ1-1	few	NA
CASSTKTRYYGYTF	TGTGCCAGCAGCACCAAGACAAGGTACTATGGCTACACCTTC	TRBV5-6	TRBJ1-2	few	NA
CAIGTGTNTGELFF	TGTGCCATTGGGACAGGGACCAACACCGGGGAGCTGTTTTTT	TRBV19	TRBJ2-2	NA	TRBD1
CASLDRGRHGYTF	TGTGCCAGTCTAGACAGGGGGCGGCATGGCTACACCTTC	TRBV7-8	TRBJ1-2	NA	TRBD1
CASSYATGMNTEAFF	TGTGCCAGCAGTTACGCGACAGGGATGAACACTGAAGCTTTCTTT	TRBV6-5	TRBJ1-1	NA	TRBD1
CASSPRTGAEQYF	TGTGCCAGCAGCCCTCGGACAGGGGCCGAGCAGTACTTC	TRBV28	TRBJ2-7	NA	TRBD1
CASSQGGLAGGSGELFF	TGCGCCAGCAGCCAGGGCGGACTAGCGGGGGGGAGCGGGGAGCTGTTTTTT	TRBV4-1	TRBJ2-2	NA	TRBD2
CASSLTGVGEQYF	TGTGCCAGCAGCTTAACAGGGGTGGGCGAGCAGTACTTC	TRBV7-3	TRBJ2-7	NA	NA
CASSLAAGNNYGYTF	TGTGCCAGCAGCTTAGCAGCAGGAAATAACTATGGCTACACCTTC	TRBV7-2	TRBJ1-2	NA	NA
CASSPHPSYEQYF	TGTGCCAGCTCACCTCACCCCTCTTACGAGCAGTACTTC	TRBV18	TRBJ2-7	NA	NA
CASSLMGRKETQYF	TGTGCCAGCAGTTTAATGGGGAGAAAGGAGACCCAGTACTTC	TRBV28	TRBJ2-5	medium-sized	NA